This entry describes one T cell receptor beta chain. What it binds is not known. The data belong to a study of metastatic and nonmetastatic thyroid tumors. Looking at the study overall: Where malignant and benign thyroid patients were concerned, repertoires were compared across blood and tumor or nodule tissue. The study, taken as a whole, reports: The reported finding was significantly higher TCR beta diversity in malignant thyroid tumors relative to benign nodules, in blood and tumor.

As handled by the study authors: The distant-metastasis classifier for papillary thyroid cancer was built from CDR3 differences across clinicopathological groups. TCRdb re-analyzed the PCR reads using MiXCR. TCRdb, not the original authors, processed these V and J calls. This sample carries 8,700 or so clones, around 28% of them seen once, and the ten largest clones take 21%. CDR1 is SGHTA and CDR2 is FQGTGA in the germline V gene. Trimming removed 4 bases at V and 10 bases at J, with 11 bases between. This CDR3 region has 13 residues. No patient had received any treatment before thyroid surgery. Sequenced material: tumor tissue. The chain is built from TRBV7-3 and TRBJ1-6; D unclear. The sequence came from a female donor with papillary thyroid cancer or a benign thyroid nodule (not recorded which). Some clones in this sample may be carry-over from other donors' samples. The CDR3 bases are TGTGCCAGCAGCTCCTCCGGGGAATCACCCCTCCACTTT. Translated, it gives CASSSSGESPLHF.